This T cell receptor beta chain was found in a study of CD8 T cells in ankylosing spondylitis. The germline gives CDR1 SGHTA, CDR2 FQGNSA. The V segment lost 3 bases and the J segment 2 bases; nucleotides outside the gene matches: 2. The CDR3 length is 14 residues. On this clonotype itself: What it binds is unknown.

Quantitative 5'-RACE with molecular barcodes produced the TCR beta libraries. MiXCR was run by TCRdb on the 5' RACE reads, yielding one entry per CDR3 protein. This sample carries about 250,000 distinct CDR3 sequences, 8.2% of them seen once, and the ten largest clones take 4.8%. General observations from the study: What appeared characteristic of ankylosing spondylitis blood was a TCR beta motif of eight highly homologous variants. Prior literature has documented some motif variants in synovial fluid and blood from reactive arthritis.

The clonotype comes from a female donor with ankylosing spondylitis or in good health (not recorded which). The V gene is TRBV7-2, the J gene TRBJ2-7; 9 bases map to TRBD1. Sequenced input: blood, either unsorted or a sorted T cell fraction (not recorded which). The CDR3, as DNA: TGTACCAGCAGCTTGGACAGGGGCGCCTACGAGCAGTACTTC. Protein sequence: CTSSLDRGAYEQYF.